This passage covers 22 T cell receptor beta chains from one sample sequenced in a study of human T cells and chemical hapten exposure. Time point reported: patch test 1, 2 weeks after DPC sensitization. The treatment is: therapeutic diphenylcyclopropenone sensitization with weekly scalp DPC. Via MiXCR, TCRdb re-called the RACE reads, giving one row per CDR3 protein. This table has 300,000 to 450,000 distinct CDR3 sequences, roughly 5% appearing once. Sequenced material: whole blood, taken in connection with sensitization to the hapten diphenylcyclopropenone (DPC). Source of these receptors: a woman between 50 and 59 years old with alopecia areata. Some clones in this sample may be carry-over from other donors' samples.

This clonotype was recorded many times. The V gene is TRBV29-1, the J gene TRBJ2-7; possibly TRBD2 for D (6 bases). In germline, CDR1 is SQVTM, CDR2 ANQGSEA. Trimming shortened V by 4 bases and J by 0 bases, and 13 bases separated the two germline ends. The CDR3 consists of 14 residues. DNA for the CDR3: TGCAGCGTTGGCAGACTAGGAGGCTCCTACGAGCAGTACTTC. Translated, it gives CSVGRLGGSYEQYF.

This clonotype came up a few times. This chain uses TRBV18 with TRBJ2-1, with D unclear. Germline loops: CDR1 KGHSH, CDR2 LQKENI. The CDR3 spans 13 residues. V was clipped by 3 bases and J by 4 bases, with 7 bases between them. The CDR3 protein is CASSPATYNEQFF. Written as DNA, the CDR3 is TGTGCCAGCTCACCCGCTACATACAATGAGCAGTTCTTC.

This clonotype was seen at least ten times. The V call is TRBV30, the J call TRBJ2-1; 9 bases agree with TRBD2. Germline V gene lookup returns CDR1 GTSNPN and CDR2 SVGIG (reference sequence). The CDR3 totals 17 residues. With V trimmed by 2 bases and J by 1 base, 9 bases remained unmatched. The CDR3, as DNA: TGTGCCTGGAGTCGAGTTAGCGGGAGACTGTCCTACAATGAGCAGTTCTTC. Protein product: CAWSRVSGRLSYNEQFF.

The chain combines TRBV6-6 with TRBJ1-1, with D possibly matching TRBD1 (6 bases). CDR3 length: 14 amino acids. The V gene's germline CDR1 is MNHNY and CDR2 SVGAGI (reference sequence). V was trimmed by 2 bases and J by 4 bases, leaving 11 bases between them. The CDR3 coding sequence is TGTGCCAGCAGTTACCTGGGGGCGGGCACTGAAGCTTTCTTT. Translation gives CASSYLGAGTEAFF.

This clonotype was detected only a few times. The V and J genes are TRBV6-2 or TRBV6-3 and TRBJ2-7; D gene ambiguous. Trimming took 6 bases from V and 5 from J, leaving 23 bases between them. From germline, CDR1 is MNHEY and CDR2 SVGEGT. CDR3 length: 16 amino acids. CDR3 sequence (DNA): TGTGCCAGCAGGGGATTGGACGCCGCCCTAGACAACGAGCAGTACTTC. It encodes CASRGLDAALDNEQYF.

This clonotype was detected many times. CDR3 in amino acids: CASSSGQFSNQPQHF. CDR3 DNA sequence: TGTGCCAGCAGTTCGGGACAGTTTAGCAATCAGCCCCAGCATTTT. The V and J genes are TRBV12-3 or TRBV12-4 and TRBJ1-5; 7 bases agree with TRBD1. The V and J ends lost 4 bases and 0 bases, in that order; junction bases with no gene match: 3. This CDR3 region has 15 residues.

In this sample, this clonotype turned up a few times. The rearrangement joins TRBV30 to TRBJ2-5; 10 nucleotides agree with TRBD2. V lost 0 bases, J lost 5 bases, and 6 bases stayed unmatched. The CDR3 is made up of 15 amino acids. Per the germline V gene, CDR1 is GTSNPN and CDR2 is SVGIG (reference sequence). CDR3 amino acids: CAWSVKREGLETQYF. The CDR3 DNA follows: TGTGCCTGGAGTGTCAAGCGGGAGGGCCTGGAGACCCAGTACTTC.

This clonotype occurred many times. This sequence joins TRBV6-1 and TRBJ1-4; the D is unclear. V lost 2 bases to trimming and J lost 0 bases, with 13 bases between them. The CDR3 runs to 17 residues. Germline V gives CDR1 MNHNS, CDR2 SASEGT. The CDR3 loop reads CASSEMFWAATNEKLFF. As DNA, the CDR3 is TGTGCCAGCAGTGAAATGTTTTGGGCTGCAACTAATGAAAAACTGTTTTTT.

This clonotype was seen many times. This chain links TRBV7-9 with TRBJ2-7; D uncertain. The CDR3 extends over 11 amino acids. Germline CDR1 and CDR2: SEHNR and FQNEAQ (reference sequence). The germline V and J ends were trimmed by 4 bases and 6 bases, with 7 bases remaining between them. In DNA, the CDR3 is TGTGCCAGCAGCTCCACCCTCGAGCAGTACTTC. It encodes CASSSTLEQYF. The variable domain in full, completed from reference TRBV7-9 and TRBJ2-7, reads DTGVSQNPRHKITKRGQNVTFRCDPISEHNRLYWYRQTLGQGPEFLTYFQNEAQLEKSRLLSDRFSAERPKGSFSTLEIQRTEQGDSAMYLCASSSTLEQYFGPGTRLTVT.

There are a few counts of this clonotype. The rearrangement links TRBV12-3 or TRBV12-4 to TRBJ1-2; D not resolved. Trimming left V 6 bases short and J 0 bases short, with 23 bases between. This CDR3 region has 18 residues. The CDR3 region has the DNA TGTGCCAGCAGCATCGCGACTTGGCTGACAAACGCTAACTATGGCTACACCTTC. This gives the protein CASSIATWLTNANYGYTF.

This clonotype occurred a few times. This chain joins TRBV6-2 or TRBV6-3 and TRBJ2-3; D is unclear. The CDR3 is made up of 14 amino acids. CDR1 MNHEY and CDR2 SVGEGT come from the germline V gene. V lost 7 bases to trimming and J lost 3 bases, with 14 bases between them. The CDR3 spells CASIRASLTDTQYF. The CDR3 DNA follows: TGTGCCAGCATTAGGGCCAGCTTGACAGATACGCAGTATTTT.

This clonotype was counted at least ten times. The V and J genes are TRBV20-1 and TRBJ2-3; TRBD1 matches 7 bases. V lost 6 bases, J lost 7 bases, and 16 bases stayed unmatched. The CDR3 sequence is 15 residues long. The germline V gene encodes CDR1 DFQATT and CDR2 SNEGSKA (reference sequence). CDR3 in DNA: TGCAGTGCCGTCCCCCGGGACAGCCTTAAAAATACGCAGTATTTT. Translated, it gives CSAVPRDSLKNTQYF.

This clonotype was seen many times. The chain carries TRBV27 and TRBJ2-7, with TRBD1 matching over 8 bases. J gave up 0 bases and V 3 bases, and 10 bases lay outside the gene matches. Germline assignment: CDR1 MNHEY and CDR2 SMNVEV (reference sequence). This CDR3 region has 17 residues. CDR3 DNA sequence: TGTGCCAGCAGTTTTTCCATGGACAGGGCGACCTCCTACGAGCAGTACTTC. Translation: CASSFSMDRATSYEQYF.

The chain couples TRBV13 to TRBJ1-2; D is perhaps TRBD1 (5 bases). The CDR3 runs to 12 residues. The germline V gene has CDR1 PRHDT and CDR2 FYEKMQ (reference sequence). Trimming stripped 8 bases from V and 0 bases from J, with 7 bases between. CDR3 bases: TGTGCCAGCGGGGCGGCTAACTATGGCTACACCTTC. Protein sequence: CASGAANYGYTF.

The chain joins TRBV3-1 to TRBJ2-7; D unclear. CDR3 size: 15 residues. The V and J ends lost 0 bases and 5 bases respectively, with 14 bases between them. Germline CDR1 LGHDT, CDR2 YNNKEL (reference sequence). For the CDR3, the DNA is TGTGCCAGCAGCCAAGACGGTCCCCTGGGGAACGAGCAGTACTTC. Translating gives CASSQDGPLGNEQYF.

This clonotype occurred a few times. The chain is built from TRBV24-1 and TRBJ1-2, with TRBD1 matching over 7 bases. Trimming cost V 2 bases and J 9 bases; bases outside gene matches: 2. Germline V lookup: CDR1 KGHDR, CDR2 SFDVKD. This CDR3 is built from 12 residues. CDR3 DNA: TGTGCCACCAGTGATTGGGGACAGAGCTACACCTTC. It yields the protein CATSDWGQSYTF.

This clonotype has at least ten counts. The chain recombines TRBV12-3 or TRBV12-4 with TRBJ2-7, with D possibly matching TRBD1 (6 bases). Trimming took 4 bases from V and 6 from J, leaving 13 bases between them. The CDR3 is made up of 13 amino acids. Here the CDR3 reads CASSSGQLLEQYF. The CDR3, as DNA: TGTGCCAGCAGTTCTGGACAGCTTCTCGAGCAGTACTTC.

In its sample, this clonotype was seen a few times. This chain links TRBV5-1 with TRBJ2-2; 7 bases fit TRBD1. The germline V gene has CDR1 SGHRS and CDR2 YFSETQ. After removal of 2 bases from V and 4 bases from J, the junction contained 14 bases not matched to a gene. The CDR3 has 18 residues. This chain's CDR3 is CASSLVLGTEIFTGELFF. CDR3 bases: TGCGCCAGCAGCTTAGTTTTAGGGACAGAGATATTCACCGGGGAGCTGTTTTTT.

J is TRBJ1-6 and V is TRBV29-1; possibly TRBD1 for D (5 bases). V lost 5 bases and J 10 bases, leaving 18 bases between the germline ends. The V gene's germline CDR1 is SQVTM and CDR2 ANQGSEA. The CDR3 length is 14 residues. DNA for the CDR3: TGCAGCGTTCGACCCGGGCCACGGGGCTCACCCCTCCACTTT. Translating gives CSVRPGPRGSPLHF.

The chain has TRBV10-3 and TRBJ2-7; 7 nucleotides agree with TRBD1. CDR1 is ENHRY, CDR2 SYGVKD, per germline. V lost 6 bases, J lost 11 bases, and 10 bases stayed unmatched. The CDR3 is 12 residues long. CDR3 coding DNA: TGTGCCATCAGCCGGGACAGCTTCAGAGAGTACTTC. Translation gives CAISRDSFREYF.

This clonotype was detected a few times. The CDR3 is CASSQSIGGAFF. CDR3 DNA: TGTGCCAGCAGCCAGAGCATCGGTGGAGCTTTCTTT. V and J are TRBV14 and TRBJ1-1, with no clear D. The CDR3 is 12 amino acids. In germline, CDR1 is SGHDN, CDR2 FVKESK. The ends were cut back, 3 bases at V and 10 bases at J, with 12 bases in the middle.

The chain uses TRBV12-3 or TRBV12-4 and TRBJ2-5; no clear D gene. The CDR3 sequence is 14 residues long. V dropped 3 bases and J dropped 5 bases, with 13 bases sitting between them. CDR3 DNA: TGTGCCAGCAGTTTCCCGGATCGGGTCGAGACCCAGTACTTC. Translated: CASSFPDRVETQYF.